This T cell receptor (beta chain) was captured by sequencing in a study of cytomegalovirus exposure and HLA in healthy donors. In the study overall: A preliminary data release comprised around 90 million unique TCRs obtained from HLA-typed donors.

60 Vbeta and 13 Jbeta primers were used in PCR. Some clones are missing from TCRdb's copy, which holds only in-frame ones; the method was immunoSEQ multiplex PCR. The sample contains more than 95,000 clones, 75% of which appear only once. Study-wide results and caveats: Reports state that TCR beta sequences accurately predicted most subjects' HLA-A and HLA-B alleles. In a later analysis, TCR beta V- and J-gene trimming showed a link to a missense DCLRE1C variant.

About this clone itself: Its antigen is as yet unknown.

Sample: PBMCs. The receptor was isolated from a woman younger than 30 in good health and CMV-seronegative.

The CDR3 reads CATSRGLAAYNEQFF. The CDR3 nucleotides are TGTGCCACCAGCAGGGGACTAGCGGCCTACAATGAGCAGTTCTTC. This chain connects TRBV15 to TRBJ2-1; 11 nucleotides match TRBD2. This CDR3 has 15 residues. Germline CDR1 and CDR2: LNHNV and YYDKDF (reference sequence). Trimming removed 3 bases from V and 2 bases from J; junction bases left unmatched: 0.